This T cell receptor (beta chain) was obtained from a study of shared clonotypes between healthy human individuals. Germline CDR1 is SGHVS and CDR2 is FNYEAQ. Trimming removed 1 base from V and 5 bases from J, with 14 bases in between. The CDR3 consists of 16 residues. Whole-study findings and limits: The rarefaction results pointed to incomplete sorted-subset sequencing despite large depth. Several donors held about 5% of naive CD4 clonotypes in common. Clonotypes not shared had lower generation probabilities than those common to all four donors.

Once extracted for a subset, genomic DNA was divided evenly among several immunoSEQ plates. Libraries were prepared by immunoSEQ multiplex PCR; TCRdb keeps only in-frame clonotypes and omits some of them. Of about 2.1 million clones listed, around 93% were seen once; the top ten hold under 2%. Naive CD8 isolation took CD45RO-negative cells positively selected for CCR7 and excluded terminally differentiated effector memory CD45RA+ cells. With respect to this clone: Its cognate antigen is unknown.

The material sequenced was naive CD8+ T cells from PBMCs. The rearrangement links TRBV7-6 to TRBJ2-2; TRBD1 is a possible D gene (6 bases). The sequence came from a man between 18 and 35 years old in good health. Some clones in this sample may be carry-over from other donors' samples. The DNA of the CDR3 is TGTGCCAGCAGCTTAGGTGCAGGGGTCGGGACCGGGGAGCTGTTTTTT. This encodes CASSLGAGVGTGELFF.